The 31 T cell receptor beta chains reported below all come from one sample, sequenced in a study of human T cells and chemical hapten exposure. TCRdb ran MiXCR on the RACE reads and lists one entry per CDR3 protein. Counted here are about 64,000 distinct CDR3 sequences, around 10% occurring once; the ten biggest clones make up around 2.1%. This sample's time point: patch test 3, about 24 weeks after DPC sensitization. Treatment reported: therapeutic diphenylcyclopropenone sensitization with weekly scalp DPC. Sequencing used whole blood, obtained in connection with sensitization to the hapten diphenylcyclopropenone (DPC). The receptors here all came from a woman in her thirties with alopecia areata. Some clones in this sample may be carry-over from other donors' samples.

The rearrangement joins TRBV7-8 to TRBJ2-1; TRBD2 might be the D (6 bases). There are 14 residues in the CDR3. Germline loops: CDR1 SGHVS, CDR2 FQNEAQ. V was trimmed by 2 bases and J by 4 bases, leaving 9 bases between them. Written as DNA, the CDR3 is TGTGCCAGCAGCTTACGGCTAGCGTACAATGAGCAGTTCTTC. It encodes CASSLRLAYNEQFF.

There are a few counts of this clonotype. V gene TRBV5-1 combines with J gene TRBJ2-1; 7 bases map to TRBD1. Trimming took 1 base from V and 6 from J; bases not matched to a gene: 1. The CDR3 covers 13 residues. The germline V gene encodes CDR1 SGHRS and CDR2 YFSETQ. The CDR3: CASSLKGANEQFF. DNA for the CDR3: TGCGCCAGCAGCTTGAAGGGGGCCAATGAGCAGTTCTTC. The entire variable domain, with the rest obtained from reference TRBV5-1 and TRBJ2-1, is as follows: KAGVTQTPRYLIKTRGQQVTLSCSPISGHRSVSWYQQTPGQGLQFLFEYFSETQRNKGNFPGRFSGRQFSNSRSEMNVSTLELGDSALYLCASSLKGANEQFFGPGTRLTVL.

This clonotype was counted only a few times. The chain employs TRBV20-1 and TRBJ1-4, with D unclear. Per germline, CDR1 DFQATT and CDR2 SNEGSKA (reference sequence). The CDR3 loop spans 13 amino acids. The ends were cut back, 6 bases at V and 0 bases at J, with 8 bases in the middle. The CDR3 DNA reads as TGCAGTGCGATAGATACAACTAATGAAAAACTGTTTTTT. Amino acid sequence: CSAIDTTNEKLFF.

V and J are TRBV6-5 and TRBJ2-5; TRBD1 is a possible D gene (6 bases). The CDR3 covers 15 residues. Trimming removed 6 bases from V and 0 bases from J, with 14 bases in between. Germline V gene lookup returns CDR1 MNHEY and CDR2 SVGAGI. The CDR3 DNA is TGTGCCAGCAGCCCCTCCTGGACAGACCAAGAGACCCAGTACTTC. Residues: CASSPSWTDQETQYF.

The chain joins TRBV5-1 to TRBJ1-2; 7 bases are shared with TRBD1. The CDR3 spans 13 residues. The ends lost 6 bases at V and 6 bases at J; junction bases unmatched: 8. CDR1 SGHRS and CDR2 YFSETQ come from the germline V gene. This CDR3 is CASTTDRSDGYTF. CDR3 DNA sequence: TGCGCCAGCACCACGGACAGGAGTGATGGCTACACCTTC.

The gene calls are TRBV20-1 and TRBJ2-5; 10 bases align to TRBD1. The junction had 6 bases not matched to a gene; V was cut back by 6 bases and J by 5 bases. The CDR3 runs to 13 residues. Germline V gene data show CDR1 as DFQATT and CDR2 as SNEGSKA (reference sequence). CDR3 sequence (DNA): TGCAGTGCGCGACAGGGGGCACGGGAGACCCAGTACTTC. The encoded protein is CSARQGARETQYF.

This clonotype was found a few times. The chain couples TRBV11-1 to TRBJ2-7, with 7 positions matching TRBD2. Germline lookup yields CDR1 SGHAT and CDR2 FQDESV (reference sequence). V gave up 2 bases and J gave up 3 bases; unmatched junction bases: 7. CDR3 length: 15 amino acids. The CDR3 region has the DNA TGTGCCAGCAGCTTAAGCGGGACCAGAGACTACGAGCAGTACTTC. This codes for CASSLSGTRDYEQYF.

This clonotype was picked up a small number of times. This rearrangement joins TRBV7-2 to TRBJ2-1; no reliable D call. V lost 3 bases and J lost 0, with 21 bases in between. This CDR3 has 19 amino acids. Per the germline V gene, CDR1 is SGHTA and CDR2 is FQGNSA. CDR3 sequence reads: CASSFRAQGYVVSYNEQFF. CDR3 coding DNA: TGTGCCAGCAGCTTCCGGGCCCAAGGATACGTAGTCTCCTACAATGAGCAGTTCTTC.

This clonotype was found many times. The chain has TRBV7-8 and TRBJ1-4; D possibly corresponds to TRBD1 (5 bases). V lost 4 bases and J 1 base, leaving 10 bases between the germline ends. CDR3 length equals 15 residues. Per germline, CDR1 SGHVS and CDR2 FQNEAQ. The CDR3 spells CASSSGRGTNEKLFF. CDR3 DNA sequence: TGTGCCAGCAGCTCGGGACGTGGAACTAATGAAAAACTGTTTTTT.

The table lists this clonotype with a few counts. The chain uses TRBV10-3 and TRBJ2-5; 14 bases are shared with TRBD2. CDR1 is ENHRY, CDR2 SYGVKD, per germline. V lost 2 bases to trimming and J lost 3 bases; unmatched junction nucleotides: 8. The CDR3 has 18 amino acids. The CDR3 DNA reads TGTGCCATCAGTGAGAAGGGACTAGCGGGAGAGGGTAAAGAGACCCAGTACTTC. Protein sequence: CAISEKGLAGEGKETQYF.

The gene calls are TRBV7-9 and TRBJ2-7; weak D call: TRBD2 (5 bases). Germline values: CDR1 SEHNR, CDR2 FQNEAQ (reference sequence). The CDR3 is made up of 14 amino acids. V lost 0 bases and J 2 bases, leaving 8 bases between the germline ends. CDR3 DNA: TGTGCCAGCAGCTTAGCGAGCGGAACCTACGAGCAGTACTTC. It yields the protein CASSLASGTYEQYF.

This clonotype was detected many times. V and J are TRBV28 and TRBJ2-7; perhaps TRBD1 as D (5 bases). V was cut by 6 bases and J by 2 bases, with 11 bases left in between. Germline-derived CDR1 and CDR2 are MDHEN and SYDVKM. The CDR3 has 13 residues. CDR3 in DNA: TGTGCCAGCAGAAGCACAGGTCCCTACGAGCAGTACTTC. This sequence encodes CASRSTGPYEQYF.

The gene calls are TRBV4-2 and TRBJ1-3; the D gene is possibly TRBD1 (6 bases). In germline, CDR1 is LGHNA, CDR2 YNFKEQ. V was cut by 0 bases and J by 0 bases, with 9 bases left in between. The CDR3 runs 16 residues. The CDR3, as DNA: TGTGCCAGCAGCCAAGACCGGGACACCTCTGGAAACACCATATATTTT. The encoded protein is CASSQDRDTSGNTIYF.

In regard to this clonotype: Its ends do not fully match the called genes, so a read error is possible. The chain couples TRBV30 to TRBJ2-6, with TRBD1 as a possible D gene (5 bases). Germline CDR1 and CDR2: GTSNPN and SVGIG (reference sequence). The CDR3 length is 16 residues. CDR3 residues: CAWSVLSNSGANVLAF. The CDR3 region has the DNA TGTGCCTGGAGTGTCTTATCAAACTCTGGGGCCAACGTCCTGGCTTTC.

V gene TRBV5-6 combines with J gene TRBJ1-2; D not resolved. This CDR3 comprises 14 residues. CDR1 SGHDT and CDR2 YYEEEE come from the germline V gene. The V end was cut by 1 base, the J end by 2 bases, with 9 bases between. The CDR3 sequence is CASSLRQTNYGYTF. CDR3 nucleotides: TGTGCCAGCAGCTTGAGACAAACCAACTATGGCTACACCTTC.

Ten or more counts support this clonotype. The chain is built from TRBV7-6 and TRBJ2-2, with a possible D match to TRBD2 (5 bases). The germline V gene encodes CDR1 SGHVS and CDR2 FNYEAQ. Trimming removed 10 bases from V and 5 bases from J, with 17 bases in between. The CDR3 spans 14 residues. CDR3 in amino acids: CATSWVEETGELFF. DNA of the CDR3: TGTGCCACGTCTTGGGTGGAGGAAACCGGGGAGCTGTTTTTT.

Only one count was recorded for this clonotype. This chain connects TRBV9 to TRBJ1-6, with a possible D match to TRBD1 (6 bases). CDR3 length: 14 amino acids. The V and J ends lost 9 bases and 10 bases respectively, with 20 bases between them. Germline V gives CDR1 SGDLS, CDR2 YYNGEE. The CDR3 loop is CATTRGTQGSPLHF. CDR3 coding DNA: TGTGCCACCACCCGGGGGACTCAGGGGTCACCCCTCCACTTT. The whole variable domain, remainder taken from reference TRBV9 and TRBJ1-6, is DSGVTQTPKHLITATGQRVTLRCSPRSGDLSVYWYQQSLDQGLQFLIQYYNGEERAKGNILERFSAQQFPDLHSELNLSSLELGDSALYFCATTRGTQGSPLHFGNGTRLTVT.

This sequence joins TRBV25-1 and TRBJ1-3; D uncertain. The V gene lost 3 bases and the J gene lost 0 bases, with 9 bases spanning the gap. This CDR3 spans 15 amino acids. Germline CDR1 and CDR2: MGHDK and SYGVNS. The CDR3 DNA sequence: TGTGCCAGCAGTGATGTAACGAGCTCTGGAAACACCATATATTTT. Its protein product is CASSDVTSSGNTIYF. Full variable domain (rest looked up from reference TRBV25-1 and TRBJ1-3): EADIYQTPRYLVIGTGKKITLECSQTMGHDKMYWYQQDPGMELHLIHYSYGVNSTEKGDLSSESTVSRIRTEHFPLTLESARPSHTSQYLCASSDVTSSGNTIYFGEGSWLTVV.

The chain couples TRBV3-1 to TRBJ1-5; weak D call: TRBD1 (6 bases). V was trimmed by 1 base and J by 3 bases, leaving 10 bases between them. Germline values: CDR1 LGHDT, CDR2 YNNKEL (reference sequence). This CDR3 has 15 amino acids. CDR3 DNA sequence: TGTGCCAGCAGCCAAGGAACAGGGTTCAATCAGCCCCAGCATTTT. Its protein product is CASSQGTGFNQPQHF. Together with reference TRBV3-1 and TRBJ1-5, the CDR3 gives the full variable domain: DTAVSQTPKYLVTQMGNDKSIKCEQNLGHDTMYWYKQDSKKFLKIMFSYNNKELIINETVPNRFSPKSPDKAHLNLHINSLELGDSAVYFCASSQGTGFNQPQHFGDGTRLSIL.

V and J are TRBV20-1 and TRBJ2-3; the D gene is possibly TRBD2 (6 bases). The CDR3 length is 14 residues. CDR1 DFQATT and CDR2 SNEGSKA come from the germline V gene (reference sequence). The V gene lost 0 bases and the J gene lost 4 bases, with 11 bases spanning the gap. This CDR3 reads CSARDRRVPDTQYF. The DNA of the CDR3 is TGCAGTGCTAGAGATAGGAGGGTCCCAGATACGCAGTATTTT.

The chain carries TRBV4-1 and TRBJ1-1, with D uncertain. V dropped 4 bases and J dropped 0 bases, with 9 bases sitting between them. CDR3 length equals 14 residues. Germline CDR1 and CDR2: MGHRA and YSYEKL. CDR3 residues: CASSPIGLNTEAFF. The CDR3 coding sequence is TGCGCCAGCAGCCCTATTGGCTTGAACACTGAAGCTTTCTTT.

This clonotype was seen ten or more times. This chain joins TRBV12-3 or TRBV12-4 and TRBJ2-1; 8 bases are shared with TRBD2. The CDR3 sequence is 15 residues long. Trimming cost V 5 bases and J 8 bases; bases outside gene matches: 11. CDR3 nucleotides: TGTGCCAGCAGTGGCTGGCTAGCGGGTCGGGATGAGCAGTTCTTC. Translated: CASSGWLAGRDEQFF.

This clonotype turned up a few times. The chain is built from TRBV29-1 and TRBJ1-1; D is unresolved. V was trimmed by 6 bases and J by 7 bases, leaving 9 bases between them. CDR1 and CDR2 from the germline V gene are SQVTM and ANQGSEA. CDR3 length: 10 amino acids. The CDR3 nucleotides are TGCAGCGTGGGAGACCTTGAAGCTTTCTTT. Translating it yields CSVGDLEAFF. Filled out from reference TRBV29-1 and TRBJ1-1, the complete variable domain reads SAVISQKPSRDICQRGTSLTIQCQVDSQVTMMFWYRQQPGQSLTLIATANQGSEATYESGFVIDKFPISRPNLTFSTLTVSNMSPEDSSIYLCSVGDLEAFFGQGTRLTVV.

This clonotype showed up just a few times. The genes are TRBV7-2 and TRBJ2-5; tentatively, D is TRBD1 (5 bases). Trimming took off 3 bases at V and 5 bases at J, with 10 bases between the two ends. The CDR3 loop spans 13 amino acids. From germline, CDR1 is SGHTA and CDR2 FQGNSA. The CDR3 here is CASSLSGYETQYF. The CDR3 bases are TGTGCCAGCAGCTTGTCAGGGTACGAGACCCAGTACTTC.

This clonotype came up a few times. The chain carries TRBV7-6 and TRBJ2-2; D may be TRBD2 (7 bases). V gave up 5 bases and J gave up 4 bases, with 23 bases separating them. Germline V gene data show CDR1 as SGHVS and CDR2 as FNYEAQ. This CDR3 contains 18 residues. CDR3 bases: TGTGCCAGCAGCCCTGGGGGGCGGGGGATTGGTGGCACCGGGGAGCTGTTTTTT. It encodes CASSPGGRGIGGTGELFF.

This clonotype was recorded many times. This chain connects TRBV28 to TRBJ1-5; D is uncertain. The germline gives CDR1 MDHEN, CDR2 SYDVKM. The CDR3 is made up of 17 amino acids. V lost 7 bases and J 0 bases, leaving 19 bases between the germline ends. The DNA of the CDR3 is TGTGCCAGCACCCTCCGGCCAGGAAGATATAGCAATCAGCCCCAGCATTTT. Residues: CASTLRPGRYSNQPQHF.

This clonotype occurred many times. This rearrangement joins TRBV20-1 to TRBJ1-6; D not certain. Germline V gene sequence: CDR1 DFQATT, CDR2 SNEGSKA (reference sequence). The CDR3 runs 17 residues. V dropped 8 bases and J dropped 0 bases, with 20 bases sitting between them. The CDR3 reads CSTTPVVMSSYNSPLHF. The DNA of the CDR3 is TGCAGTACAACGCCGGTTGTTATGAGCTCCTATAATTCACCCCTCCACTTT.

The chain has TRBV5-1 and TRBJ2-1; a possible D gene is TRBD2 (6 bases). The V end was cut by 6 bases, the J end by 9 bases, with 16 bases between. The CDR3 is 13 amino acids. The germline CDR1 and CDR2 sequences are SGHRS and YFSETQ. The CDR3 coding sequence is TGCGCCAGCAACCCTAGCGAGGGAGTTGAGCAGTTCTTC. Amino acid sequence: CASNPSEGVEQFF.

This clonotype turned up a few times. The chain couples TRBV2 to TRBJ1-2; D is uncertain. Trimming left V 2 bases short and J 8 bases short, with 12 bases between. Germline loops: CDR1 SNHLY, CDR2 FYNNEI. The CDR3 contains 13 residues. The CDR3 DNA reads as TGTGCCAGCAGTGAATCCAGTCTCTTGGGCTACACCTTC. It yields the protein CASSESSLLGYTF.

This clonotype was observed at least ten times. The CDR3, as DNA: TGTGCCAGCAGTTTCTCTTTGGACTATGGCTACACCTTC. It specifies CASSFSLDYGYTF. The rearrangement uses TRBV28 and TRBJ1-2; the D is unclear. This CDR3 spans 13 amino acids. With 3 bases removed from V and 3 bases from J, the gap between germline ends came to 8 bases. The germline gives CDR1 MDHEN, CDR2 SYDVKM.

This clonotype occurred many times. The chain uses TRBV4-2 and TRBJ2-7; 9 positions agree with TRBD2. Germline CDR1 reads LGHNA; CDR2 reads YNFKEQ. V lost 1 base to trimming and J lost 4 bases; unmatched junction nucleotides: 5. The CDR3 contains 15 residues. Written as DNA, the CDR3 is TGTGCCAGCAGCCAAGCGCCGGGACTAGCTTACGAGCAGTACTTC. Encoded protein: CASSQAPGLAYEQYF.